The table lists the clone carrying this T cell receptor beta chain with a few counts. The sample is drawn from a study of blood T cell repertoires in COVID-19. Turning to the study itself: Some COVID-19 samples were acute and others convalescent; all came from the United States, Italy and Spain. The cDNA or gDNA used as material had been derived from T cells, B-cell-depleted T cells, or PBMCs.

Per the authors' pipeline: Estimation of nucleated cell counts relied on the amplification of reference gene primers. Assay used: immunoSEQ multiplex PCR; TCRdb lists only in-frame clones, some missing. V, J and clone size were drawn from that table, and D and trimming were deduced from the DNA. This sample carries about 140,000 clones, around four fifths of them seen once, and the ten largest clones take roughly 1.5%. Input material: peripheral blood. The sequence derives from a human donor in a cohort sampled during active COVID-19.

This CDR3 reads CASSLGGSSGELFF. DNA of the CDR3: TGTGCCAGCAGCTTAGGCGGGAGCAGCGGGGAGCTGTTTTTT. J is TRBJ2-2 and V is TRBV7-9; 7 bases align to TRBD2. This CDR3 comprises 14 residues. From germline, CDR1 is SEHNR and CDR2 FQNEAQ (reference sequence). The ends lost 1 base at V and 7 bases at J; junction bases unmatched: 3.